Following are 30 T cell receptor beta chains from one sample sequenced in a study of response to subunit inactivated influenza vaccine. TCRdb independently ran MiXCR on the RT-PCR reads; one entry per CDR3 protein. The sample shows around 650,000 distinct CDR3 sequences, around 14% of them seen only once. This specimen consisted of PBMCs from blood, obtained 12 days after vaccination. The receptors stem from a man aged 50-59 years who received an inactivated influenza vaccine.

This clonotype came up many times. The rearrangement links TRBV29-1 to TRBJ2-1, with 7 bases identical to TRBD2. V shed 5 bases, J shed 8 bases, and the junction held 12 bases outside the gene matches. There are 14 residues in the CDR3. The germline CDR1 and CDR2 sequences are SQVTM and ANQGSEA. This CDR3 is CSVLYSAGEHEQFF. CDR3 nucleotides: TGCAGCGTTTTATACTCTGCGGGAGAGCATGAGCAGTTCTTC.

This clonotype was counted between two and nine times. The chain couples TRBV7-2 to TRBJ2-7; TRBD1 matches 8 bases. Germline V gives CDR1 SGHTA, CDR2 FQGNSA. Trimming removed 4 bases from V and 1 base from J; junction bases left unmatched: 6. CDR3 length equals 15 residues. CDR3 bases: TGTGCCAGCAGCTCGACAGGGGCCCTTTCCTACGAGCAGTACTTC. Translating gives CASSSTGALSYEQYF.

The chain is built from TRBV12-3 or TRBV12-4 and TRBJ1-5, with TRBD1 matching over 7 bases. CDR3 size: 15 residues. The V and J ends lost 1 base and 0 bases, in that order; junction bases with no gene match: 0. The CDR3 region has the DNA TGTGCCAGCAGTTTAGACAGGGGTAGCAATCAGCCCCAGCATTTT. Translating it yields CASSLDRGSNQPQHF.

This clonotype was recorded at least ten times. At one end the junction does not follow the germline gene, possibly because of a read error. This chain joins TRBV12-3 or TRBV12-4 and TRBJ1-1, with D hard to call. This CDR3 is 12 amino acids long. CDR3 loop: CASSLGNTEAFF. The DNA for the CDR3 is TGCGCCAGCAGCTTGGGGAACACTGAAGCTTTCTTT.

There are a few counts of this clonotype. This chain links TRBV19 with TRBJ2-1; 7 nucleotides agree with TRBD2. V was pared by 5 bases and J by 9 bases, with 10 bases of the junction left unmatched. The CDR3 runs 14 residues. CDR1 is LNHDA, CDR2 SQIVND, per germline (reference sequence). CDR3 sequence: CASSLVREAGEQFF. CDR3 bases: TGTGCCAGTAGTCTAGTCCGGGAGGCCGGTGAGCAGTTCTTC. Variable domain in full (rest from reference TRBV19 and TRBJ2-1): DGGITQSPKYLFRKEGQNVTLSCEQNLNHDAMYWYRQDPGQGLRLIYYSQIVNDFQKGDIAEGYSVSREKKESFPLTVTSAQKNPTAFYLCASSLVREAGEQFFGPGTRLTVL.

This chain joins TRBV7-9 and TRBJ1-1, with 10 bases aligning to TRBD1. CDR1 and CDR2 (germline): SEHNR, FQNEAQ (reference sequence). The CDR3 loop spans 15 amino acids. Trimming took 3 bases from V and 5 from J; bases not matched to a gene: 6. DNA for the CDR3: TGTGCCAGCAGCTTGGGGACAGGGGTTCGGACTGAAGCTTTCTTT. Translating gives CASSLGTGVRTEAFF.

The CDR3 sequence: CASSSQGGLAGGYSSYNEQFF. The CDR3 DNA reads as TGTGCCAGCAGCTCACAGGGAGGACTAGCGGGAGGTTACAGCTCCTACAATGAGCAGTTCTTC. The rearrangement uses TRBV11-1 and TRBJ2-1; TRBD2 agrees at 14 bases. There are 21 residues in the CDR3. The J segment lost 0 bases and the V segment lost 4 bases, leaving 14 bases of the junction unmatched. CDR1 is SGHAT, CDR2 FQDESV, per germline (reference sequence). Looking up the rest from reference TRBV11-1 and TRBJ2-1 gives the full variable domain: EAEVAQSPRYKITEKSQAVAFWCDPISGHATLYWYRQILGQGPELLVQFQDESVVDDSQLPKDRFSAERLKGVDSTLKIQPAELGDSAMYLCASSSQGGLAGGYSSYNEQFFGPGTRLTVL.

This clonotype was seen a handful of times. The chain is built from TRBV19 and TRBJ1-5; D remains unclear. Germline assignment: CDR1 LNHDA and CDR2 SQIVND (reference sequence). V lost 5 bases and J lost 0, with 5 bases in between. There are 13 residues in the CDR3. The CDR3: CASSYASNQPQHF. CDR3 sequence (DNA): TGTGCCAGTAGTTACGCTAGCAATCAGCCCCAGCATTTT.

The chain is built from TRBV12-3 or TRBV12-4 and TRBJ2-4, with a weak D call TRBD2 (6 bases). V was cut by 3 bases and J by 4 bases, with 10 bases left in between. This CDR3 spans 14 amino acids. CDR3 sequence reads: CASSFLEGKNIQYF. CDR3 DNA sequence: TGTGCCAGCAGTTTTCTGGAGGGAAAAAACATTCAGTACTTC.

The V and J genes are TRBV5-1 and TRBJ2-1, with D tentatively TRBD2 (5 bases). Germline V gene lookup returns CDR1 SGHRS and CDR2 YFSETQ. The CDR3 runs to 15 residues. V gave up 0 bases and J gave up 10 bases, with 17 bases separating them. The CDR3 protein is CASSLVVSGGGEQFF. CDR3 nucleotides: TGCGCCAGCAGCTTGGTCGTGAGCGGCGGTGGGGAGCAGTTCTTC.

This clonotype was counted a few times. V and J are TRBV9 and TRBJ2-1; D might be TRBD2 (6 bases). Deletions cut 0 bases from V and 8 bases from J, with 18 bases between. There are 16 residues in the CDR3. Germline V gene data show CDR1 as SGDLS and CDR2 as YYNGEE. In DNA, the CDR3 is TGTGCCAGCAGCGTAGGCCCCAGCGGAGGGACGGATGAGCAGTTCTTC. It translates to CASSVGPSGGTDEQFF. The full variable domain, with the rest looked up from reference TRBV9 and TRBJ2-1, is DSGVTQTPKHLITATGQRVTLRCSPRSGDLSVYWYQQSLDQGLQFLIQYYNGEERAKGNILERFSAQQFPDLHSELNLSSLELGDSALYFCASSVGPSGGTDEQFFGPGTRLTVL.

The chain uses TRBV29-1 and TRBJ1-1, with 11 bases fitting TRBD1. This CDR3 is built from 17 residues. Germline V gene lookup returns CDR1 SQVTM and CDR2 ANQGSEA. The V gene end was trimmed by 1 base and the J gene end by 0 bases; junction bases not matched to a gene: 7. Here the CDR3 DNA reads TGCAGCGTTGAAGTCCTGGGACAGGGGGATCTGAACACTGAAGCTTTCTTT. Amino acids: CSVEVLGQGDLNTEAFF.

The V and J genes are TRBV6-2 or TRBV6-3 and TRBJ2-1; D is unclear. Deletions cut 4 bases from V and 5 bases from J, with 9 bases between. The CDR3 is made up of 13 amino acids. Germline CDR1 reads MNHEY; CDR2 reads SVGEGT. The CDR3 region has the DNA TGTGCCAGCAGTTTGGCAGTCCACAATGAGCAGTTCTTC. Protein: CASSLAVHNEQFF.

The genes are TRBV5-1 and TRBJ1-3; D gene ambiguous. In germline, CDR1 is SGHRS, CDR2 YFSETQ. Trimming took 2 bases from V and 3 from J, leaving 6 bases between them. This CDR3 comprises 13 residues. The CDR3 bases are TGCGCCAGCAGCTTTGACGGTGGAAACACCATATATTTT. Encoded protein: CASSFDGGNTIYF.

In regard to this clonotype: The junction shows a germline mismatch at one end, possibly a read error. The rearrangement joins TRBV7-7 to TRBJ2-5; tentative D call: TRBD1 (6 bases). This CDR3 is built from 15 residues. Germline CDR1 and CDR2: SSHAT and FNYEAQ (reference sequence). The CDR3 DNA follows: TGTGCTAGCAGCTTAGCCACAGGGTCGGAGGAGACCCAGTACTTC. Its translation is CASSLATGSEETQYF.

V gene TRBV10-3 combines with J gene TRBJ2-2; D is perhaps TRBD1 or TRBD2 (5 bases each). V lost 6 bases to trimming and J lost 0 bases, with 11 bases between them. Germline V CDR1 and CDR2: ENHRY, SYGVKD. The CDR3 runs 15 residues. CDR3 sequence reads: CAIRIGTANTGELFF. As DNA, the CDR3 is TGTGCCATCAGAATAGGGACCGCGAACACCGGGGAGCTGTTTTTT.

V is TRBV11-2 and J is TRBJ2-5; 11 bases align to TRBD2. This CDR3 is built from 15 residues. The J segment lost 3 bases and the V segment lost 6 bases, leaving 6 bases of the junction unmatched. Germline V lookup: CDR1 SGHAT, CDR2 FQNNGV. CDR3 loop: CASRSLLAGEETQYF. The CDR3 DNA sequence: TGTGCCAGCAGAAGTCTACTAGCGGGGGAAGAGACCCAGTACTTC.

V gene TRBV12-3 or TRBV12-4 combines with J gene TRBJ1-4; D gene unclear. V dropped 3 bases and J dropped 6 bases, with 5 bases sitting between them. This CDR3 contains 12 residues. The CDR3 coding sequence is TGTGCCAGCAGTTTCAGTTATGAAAAACTGTTTTTT. Its protein product is CASSFSYEKLFF.

This chain connects TRBV11-2 to TRBJ1-5; D unresolved. The CDR3 has 15 amino acids. Trimming took 5 bases from V and 0 from J, leaving 11 bases between them. In germline, CDR1 is SGHAT, CDR2 FQNNGV. CDR3 sequence: CASSLAADSNQPQHF. For the CDR3, the DNA is TGTGCCAGCAGCCTAGCGGCGGATAGCAATCAGCCCCAGCATTTT.

A few counts support this clonotype. This sequence joins TRBV9 and TRBJ2-3, with D perhaps being TRBD1 or TRBD2 (6 bases each). This CDR3 spans 16 amino acids. Germline CDR1 and CDR2: SGDLS and YYNGEE. V was cut by 4 bases and J by 0 bases, with 15 bases left in between. In DNA, the CDR3 is TGTGCCAGCAGCCGTGGGGGGACAACTAGCACAGATACGCAGTATTTT. Amino acid sequence: CASSRGGTTSTDTQYF.

This clonotype was seen more than once but under ten times. The chain combines TRBV6-1 with TRBJ1-2; D unclear. The CDR3 is 14 amino acids. V lost 10 bases to trimming and J lost 2 bases, with 17 bases between them. Germline V gives CDR1 MNHNS, CDR2 SASEGT. CDR3 protein: CATQRTDSNYGYTF. CDR3 DNA sequence: TGTGCCACCCAGCGAACAGATTCAAACTATGGCTACACCTTC.

The J gene is TRBJ1-2, the V gene TRBV28; TRBD1 might be the D (5 bases). V was cut by 5 bases and J by 2 bases, with 18 bases left in between. CDR1 MDHEN and CDR2 SYDVKM come from the germline V gene. The CDR3 has 16 amino acids. Here the CDR3 reads CASSGAGTGTNYGYTF. CDR3 in DNA: TGTGCCAGCAGTGGGGCCGGGACGGGAACCAACTATGGCTACACCTTC.

This clonotype occurred a few times. The genes are TRBV6-5 and TRBJ2-7, with 10 bases that match TRBD1. This CDR3 contains 16 residues. Trimming cost V 0 bases and J 0 bases; bases outside gene matches: 2. Per the germline V gene, CDR1 is MNHEY and CDR2 is SVGAGI. The CDR3 loop reads CASSYSGTGDSYEQYF. DNA of the CDR3: TGTGCCAGCAGTTACTCGGGGACAGGGGACTCCTACGAGCAGTACTTC.

The chain joins TRBV27 to TRBJ2-7; D is undetermined. V was trimmed by 1 base and J by 1 base, leaving 5 bases between them. Looked up from germline, CDR1 is MNHEY and CDR2 is SMNVEV (reference sequence). CDR3 length: 13 amino acids. The CDR3 sequence is CASSLFGSYEQYF. CDR3 bases: TGTGCCAGCAGTTTATTCGGGTCCTACGAGCAGTACTTC.

This clonotype was recorded a few times. V and J are TRBV15 and TRBJ2-7, with a weak D call TRBD1 (5 bases). The CDR3 sequence is 15 residues long. The germline CDR1 and CDR2 sequences are LNHNV and YYDKDF (reference sequence). Trimming took 3 bases from V and 1 from J, leaving 13 bases between them. The CDR3 DNA is TGTGCCACCAGCAGCCTACAGGATCTTTCCTACGAGCAGTACTTC. It encodes CATSSLQDLSYEQYF.

The CDR3: CASSEGTPAYEQYF. In DNA form, the CDR3 reads TGTGCCAGCAGTGAAGGGACACCAGCCTACGAGCAGTACTTC. The V gene is TRBV25-1, the J gene TRBJ2-7; tentatively, D is TRBD1 (6 bases). The CDR3 covers 14 residues. V was trimmed by 2 bases and J by 2 bases, leaving 10 bases between them. Germline CDR1 reads MGHDK; CDR2 reads SYGVNS.

This clonotype was seen at least ten times. The chain combines TRBV5-1 with TRBJ1-6; a weak D match, TRBD1 (5 bases). The CDR3 is 16 amino acids. Trimming pared 4 bases from V and 6 bases from J, leaving 17 bases between. Germline V gene lookup returns CDR1 SGHRS and CDR2 YFSETQ. The CDR3 region is CASSGVSQASNSPLHF. Here the CDR3 DNA reads TGCGCCAGCAGCGGTGTCTCACAGGCGTCTAATTCACCCCTCCACTTT.

This clonotype was picked up a small number of times. V gene TRBV4-3 combines with J gene TRBJ2-1, with TRBD2 identical over 7 bases. This CDR3 is built from 14 residues. Per germline, CDR1 LGHNA and CDR2 YSLEER. V gave up 4 bases and J gave up 4 bases; unmatched junction bases: 4. CDR3 nucleotides: TGCGCCAGCAGCCGCTCTAGCGGATACAATGAGCAGTTCTTC. It specifies CASSRSSGYNEQFF.

J is TRBJ1-3 and V is TRBV7-2, with TRBD1 matching 8 bases. CDR1 SGHTA and CDR2 FQGNSA come from the germline V gene. The CDR3 is 16 residues long. The junction had 1 base not matched to a gene; V was cut back by 0 bases and J by 0 bases. The CDR3 DNA reads TGTGCCAGCAGCTTAGCAACAGGGGGCTCTGGAAACACCATATATTTT. Translated: CASSLATGGSGNTIYF.

This chain joins TRBV12-3 or TRBV12-4 and TRBJ1-1, with D perhaps matching TRBD1 (5 bases). The CDR3 length is 14 residues. V was shortened by 7 bases and J by 0 bases, with 12 bases between the two germline ends. DNA for the CDR3: TGTGCCAGCACCCTGGGGCAGTTGAACACTGAAGCTTTCTTT. This gives the protein CASTLGQLNTEAFF.